This T cell receptor (beta chain) appears in the sequencing data of a study of T cell changes during pregnancy in multiple sclerosis. This CDR3 is built from 15 residues. The ends were cut back, 4 bases at V and 3 bases at J, with 13 bases in the middle. Germline assignment: CDR1 SGHNT and CDR2 YYREEE (reference sequence). TCRdb's table, derived via immunoSEQ multiplex PCR, lists solely in-frame clones and lacks some. The table shows roughly 90,000 clones, with roughly 91% occurring only once. Sequencing was performed on peripheral blood, taken in the first trimester of pregnancy. The chain couples TRBV5-4 to TRBJ1-4, with TRBD1 as a possible D gene (6 bases). The sequence was obtained from a female donor with multiple sclerosis, enrolled in a pregnancy study. The CDR3 here is CASSVGPGANEKLFF. The DNA of the CDR3 is TGTGCCAGCAGCGTCGGGCCAGGGGCTAATGAAAAACTGTTTTTT.